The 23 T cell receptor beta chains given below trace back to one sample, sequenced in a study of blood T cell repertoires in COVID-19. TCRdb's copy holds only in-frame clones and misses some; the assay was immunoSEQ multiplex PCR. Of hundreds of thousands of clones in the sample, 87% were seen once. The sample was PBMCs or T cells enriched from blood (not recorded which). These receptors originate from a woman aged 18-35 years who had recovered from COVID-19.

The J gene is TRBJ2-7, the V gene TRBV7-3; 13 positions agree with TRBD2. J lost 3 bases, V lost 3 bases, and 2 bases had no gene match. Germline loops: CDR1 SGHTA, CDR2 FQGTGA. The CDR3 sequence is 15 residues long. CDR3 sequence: CASSFGTSGVYEQYF. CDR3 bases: TGTGCCAGCAGCTTTGGGACTAGCGGGGTCTACGAGCAGTACTTC. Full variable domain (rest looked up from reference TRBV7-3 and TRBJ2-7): GAGVSQTPSNKVTEKGKYVELRCDPISGHTALYWYRQSLGQGPEFLIYFQGTGAADDSGLPNDRFFAVRPEGSVSTLKIQRTERGDSAVYLCASSFGTSGVYEQYFGPGTRLTVT.

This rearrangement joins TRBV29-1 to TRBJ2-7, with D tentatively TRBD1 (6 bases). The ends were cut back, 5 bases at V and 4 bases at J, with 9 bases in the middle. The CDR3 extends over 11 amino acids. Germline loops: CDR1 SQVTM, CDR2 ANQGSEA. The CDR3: CSVTTGYEQYF. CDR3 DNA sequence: TGCAGCGTTACGACAGGTTACGAGCAGTACTTC.

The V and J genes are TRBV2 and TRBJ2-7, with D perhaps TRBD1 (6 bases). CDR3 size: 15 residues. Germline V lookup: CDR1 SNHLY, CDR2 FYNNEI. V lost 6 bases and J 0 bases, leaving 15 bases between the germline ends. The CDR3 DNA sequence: TGTGCCAGCAGGGACAGAGATATAAGCTCCTACGAGCAGTACTTC. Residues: CASRDRDISSYEQYF.

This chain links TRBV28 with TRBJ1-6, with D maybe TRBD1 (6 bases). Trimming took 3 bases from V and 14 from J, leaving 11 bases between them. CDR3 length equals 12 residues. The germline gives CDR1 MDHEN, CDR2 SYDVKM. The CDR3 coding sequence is TGTGCCAGCAGTTTGTTGGGGGCAACCCTCCACTTT. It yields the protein CASSLLGATLHF. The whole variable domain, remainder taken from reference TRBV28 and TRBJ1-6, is DVKVTQSSRYLVKRTGEKVFLECVQDMDHENMFWYRQDPGLGLRLIYFSYDVKMKEKGDIPEGYSVSREKKERFSLILESASTNQTSMYLCASSLLGATLHFGNGTRLTVT.

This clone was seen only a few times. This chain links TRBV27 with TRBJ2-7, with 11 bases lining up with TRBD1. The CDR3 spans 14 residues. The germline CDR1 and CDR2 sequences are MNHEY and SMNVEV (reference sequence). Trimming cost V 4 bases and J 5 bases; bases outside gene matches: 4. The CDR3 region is CASSSLGQGDEQYF. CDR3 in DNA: TGTGCCAGCAGTTCCTTGGGACAGGGGGACGAGCAGTACTTC.

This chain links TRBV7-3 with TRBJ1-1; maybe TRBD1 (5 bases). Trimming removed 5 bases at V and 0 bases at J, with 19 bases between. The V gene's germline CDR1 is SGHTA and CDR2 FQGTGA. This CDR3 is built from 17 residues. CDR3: CASSPYRQTNMNTEAFF. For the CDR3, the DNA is TGTGCCAGCAGCCCATACAGACAGACGAATATGAACACTGAAGCTTTCTTT.

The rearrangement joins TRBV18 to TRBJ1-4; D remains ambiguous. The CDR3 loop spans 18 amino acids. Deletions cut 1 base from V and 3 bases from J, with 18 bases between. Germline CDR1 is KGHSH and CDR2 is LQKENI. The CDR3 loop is CASSPLGYGVAANEKLFF. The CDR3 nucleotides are TGTGCCAGCTCACCACTGGGGTACGGGGTTGCGGCTAATGAAAAACTGTTTTTT.

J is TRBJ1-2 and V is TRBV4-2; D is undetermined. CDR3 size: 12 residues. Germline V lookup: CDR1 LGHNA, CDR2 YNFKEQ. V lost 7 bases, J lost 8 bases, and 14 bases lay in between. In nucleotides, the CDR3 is TGTGCCAGCACCATCCGAGTACTAGGCTACACCTTC. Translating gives CASTIRVLGYTF.

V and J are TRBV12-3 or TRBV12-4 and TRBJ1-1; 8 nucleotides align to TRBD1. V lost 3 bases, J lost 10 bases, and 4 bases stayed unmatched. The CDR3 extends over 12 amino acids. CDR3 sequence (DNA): TGTGCCAGCAGTTTCTCGGACAGGGCAGCTTTCTTT. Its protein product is CASSFSDRAAFF.

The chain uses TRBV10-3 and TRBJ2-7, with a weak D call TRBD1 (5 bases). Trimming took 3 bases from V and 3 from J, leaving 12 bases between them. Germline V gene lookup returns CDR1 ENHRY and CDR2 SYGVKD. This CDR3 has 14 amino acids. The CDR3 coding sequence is TGTGCCATCAGTGAAAGGACAAACAGCTACGAGCAGTACTTC. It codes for CAISERTNSYEQYF.

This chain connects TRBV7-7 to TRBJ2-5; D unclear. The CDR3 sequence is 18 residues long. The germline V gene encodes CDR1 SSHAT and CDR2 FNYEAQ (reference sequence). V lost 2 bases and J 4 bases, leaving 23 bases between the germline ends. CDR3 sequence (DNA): TGTGCCAGCAGCTTACTCCCGAGGAGTACCACCCCGGGAGAGACCCAGTACTTC. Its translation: CASSLLPRSTTPGETQYF. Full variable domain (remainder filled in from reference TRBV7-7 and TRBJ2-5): GAGVSQSPRYKVTKRGQDVTLRCDPISSHATLYWYQQALGQGPEFLTYFNYEAQPDKSGLPSDRFSAERPEGSISTLTIQRTEQRDSAMYRCASSLLPRSTTPGETQYFGPGTRLLVL.

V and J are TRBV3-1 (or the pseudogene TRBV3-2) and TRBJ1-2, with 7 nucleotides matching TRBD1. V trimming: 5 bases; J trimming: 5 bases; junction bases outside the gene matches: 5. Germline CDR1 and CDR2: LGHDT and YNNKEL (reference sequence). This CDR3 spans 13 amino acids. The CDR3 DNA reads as TGTGCCAGCAGCTCCGGGACAGCTTATGGCTACACCTTC. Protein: CASSSGTAYGYTF.

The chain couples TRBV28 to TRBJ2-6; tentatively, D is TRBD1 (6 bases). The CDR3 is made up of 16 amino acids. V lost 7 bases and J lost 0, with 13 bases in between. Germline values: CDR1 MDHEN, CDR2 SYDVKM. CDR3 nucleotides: TGTGCCAGCACCCACAGGGTGCGCTCTGGGGCCAACGTCCTGACTTTC. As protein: CASTHRVRSGANVLTF. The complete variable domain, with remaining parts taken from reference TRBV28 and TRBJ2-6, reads DVKVTQSSRYLVKRTGEKVFLECVQDMDHENMFWYRQDPGLGLRLIYFSYDVKMKEKGDIPEGYSVSREKKERFSLILESASTNQTSMYLCASTHRVRSGANVLTFGAGSRLTVL.

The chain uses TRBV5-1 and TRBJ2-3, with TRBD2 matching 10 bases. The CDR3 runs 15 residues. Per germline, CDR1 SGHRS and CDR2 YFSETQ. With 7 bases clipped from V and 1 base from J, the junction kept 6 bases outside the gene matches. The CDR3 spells CASRPGLAGTDTQYF. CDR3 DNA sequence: TGCGCCAGCCGCCCTGGACTAGCGGGCACAGATACGCAGTATTTT.

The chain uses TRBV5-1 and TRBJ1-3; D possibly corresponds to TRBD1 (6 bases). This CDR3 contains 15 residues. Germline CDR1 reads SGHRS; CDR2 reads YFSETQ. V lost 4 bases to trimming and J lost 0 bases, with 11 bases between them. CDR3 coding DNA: TGCGCCAGCAGCGACCCACAGGGCTCTGGAAACACCATATATTTT. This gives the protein CASSDPQGSGNTIYF. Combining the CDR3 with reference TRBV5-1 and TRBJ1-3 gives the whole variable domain KAGVTQTPRYLIKTRGQQVTLSCSPISGHRSVSWYQQTPGQGLQFLFEYFSETQRNKGNFPGRFSGRQFSNSRSEMNVSTLELGDSALYLCASSDPQGSGNTIYFGEGSWLTVV.

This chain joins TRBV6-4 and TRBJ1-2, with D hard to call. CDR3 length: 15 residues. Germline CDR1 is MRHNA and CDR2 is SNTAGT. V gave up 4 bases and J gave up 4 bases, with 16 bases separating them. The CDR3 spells CASSVGPRDSYGYTF. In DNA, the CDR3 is TGTGCCAGCAGTGTAGGACCGCGGGATAGCTATGGCTACACCTTC.

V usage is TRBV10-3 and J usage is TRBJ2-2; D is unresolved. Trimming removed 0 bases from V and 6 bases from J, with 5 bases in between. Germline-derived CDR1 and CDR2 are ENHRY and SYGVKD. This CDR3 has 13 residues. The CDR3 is CAISESRAGELFF. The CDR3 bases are TGTGCCATCAGTGAGTCCCGGGCCGGGGAGCTGTTTTTT.

The CDR3 DNA sequence: TGTGCCAGCAGCAATAACAGGGACTACGAGCAGTACTTC. Amino acids: CASSNNRDYEQYF. The V and J genes are TRBV6-6 and TRBJ2-7, with a tentative D call TRBD1 (6 bases). Trimming took off 6 bases at V and 3 bases at J, with 12 bases between the two ends. Per the germline V gene, CDR1 is MNHNY and CDR2 is SVGAGI (reference sequence). The CDR3 consists of 13 residues.

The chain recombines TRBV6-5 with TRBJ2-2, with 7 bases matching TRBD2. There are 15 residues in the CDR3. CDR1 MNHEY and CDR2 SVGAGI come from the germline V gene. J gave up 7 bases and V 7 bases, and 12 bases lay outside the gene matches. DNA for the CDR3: TGTGCCAGCACCCCTGTGGCGGGAGTGGGCGGGGAGCTGTTTTTT. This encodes CASTPVAGVGGELFF.

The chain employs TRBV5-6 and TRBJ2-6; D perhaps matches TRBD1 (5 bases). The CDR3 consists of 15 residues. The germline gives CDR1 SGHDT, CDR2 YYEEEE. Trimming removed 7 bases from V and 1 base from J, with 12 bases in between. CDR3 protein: CASSYRGSGANVLTF. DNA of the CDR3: TGTGCCAGCTCATATAGGGGATCTGGGGCCAACGTCCTGACTTTC.

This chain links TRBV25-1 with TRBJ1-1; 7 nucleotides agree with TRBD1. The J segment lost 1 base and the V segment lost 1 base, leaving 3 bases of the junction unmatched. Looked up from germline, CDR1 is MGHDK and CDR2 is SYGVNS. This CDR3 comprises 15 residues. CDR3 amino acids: CASSELGQKNTEAFF. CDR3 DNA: TGTGCCAGCAGTGAATTGGGACAGAAGAACACTGAAGCTTTCTTT. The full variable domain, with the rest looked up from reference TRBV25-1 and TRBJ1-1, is EADIYQTPRYLVIGTGKKITLECSQTMGHDKMYWYQQDPGMELHLIHYSYGVNSTEKGDLSSESTVSRIRTEHFPLTLESARPSHTSQYLCASSELGQKNTEAFFGQGTRLTVV.

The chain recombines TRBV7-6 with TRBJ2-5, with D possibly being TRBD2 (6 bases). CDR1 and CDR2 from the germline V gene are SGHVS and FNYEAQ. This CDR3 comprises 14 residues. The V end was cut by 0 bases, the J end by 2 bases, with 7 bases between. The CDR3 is CASSLAAGQETQYF. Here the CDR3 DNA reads TGTGCCAGCAGCTTAGCCGCGGGACAAGAGACCCAGTACTTC.

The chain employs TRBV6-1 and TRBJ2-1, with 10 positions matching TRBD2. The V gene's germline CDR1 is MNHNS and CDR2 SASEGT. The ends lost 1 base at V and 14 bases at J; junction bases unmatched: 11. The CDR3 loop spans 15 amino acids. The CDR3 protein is CASSEVEAGGKVKFF. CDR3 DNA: TGTGCCAGCAGTGAAGTAGAAGCGGGAGGGAAGGTTAAGTTCTTC.